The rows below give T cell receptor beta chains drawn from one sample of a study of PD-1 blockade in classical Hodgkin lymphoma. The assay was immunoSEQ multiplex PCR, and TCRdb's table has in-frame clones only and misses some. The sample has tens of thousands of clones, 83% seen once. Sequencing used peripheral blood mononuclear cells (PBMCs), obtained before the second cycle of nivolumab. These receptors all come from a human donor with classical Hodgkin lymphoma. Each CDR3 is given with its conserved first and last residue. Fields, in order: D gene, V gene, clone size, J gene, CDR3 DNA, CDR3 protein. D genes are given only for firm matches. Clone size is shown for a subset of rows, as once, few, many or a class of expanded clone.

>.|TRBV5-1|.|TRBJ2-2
TGCGCCAGCAGCTTGGAAGGAACCGGGGAGCTGTTTTTT
CASSLEGTGELFF
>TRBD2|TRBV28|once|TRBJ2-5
TGTGCCAGCAGTTACCGGGGAGGGGAGACCCAGTACTTC
CASSYRGGETQYF
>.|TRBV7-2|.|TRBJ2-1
TGTGCCAGCAGCTTAGCAACCGGGGGTGAGCAGTTCTTC
CASSLATGGEQFF
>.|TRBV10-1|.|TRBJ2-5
TGCGCCAGCAGTGATTCGGGGTGGGAGACCCAGTACTTC
CASSDSGWETQYF
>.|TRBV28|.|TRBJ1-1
TGTGCCAGCAGTCCAGGGTGGGGGAGGTGGAACACTGAAGCTTTCTTT
CASSPGWGRWNTEAFF
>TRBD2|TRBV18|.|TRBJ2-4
TGTGCCAGCTCACCAGAGGTCGTCGCGGGAGGGCTAGCCAAAAACATTCAGTACTTC
CASSPEVVAGGLAKNIQYF
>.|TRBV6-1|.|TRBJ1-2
TGTGCCAGCAGTGCCGCAGGGCTTGGCTACACCTTC
CASSAAGLGYTF
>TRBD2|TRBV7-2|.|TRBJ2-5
TGTGCCAGCAGCTTAGGCGGGGGGGACCAAGAGACCCAGTACTTC
CASSLGGGDQETQYF
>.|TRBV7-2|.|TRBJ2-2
TGTGCCAGCACCCCCGGGCCCGACACCGGGGAGCTGTTTTTT
CASTPGPDTGELFF
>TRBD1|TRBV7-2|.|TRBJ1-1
TGTGCCAGCAGCAAACAGGGGGGGAACACTGAAGCTTTCTTT
CASSKQGGNTEAFF
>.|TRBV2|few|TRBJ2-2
TGTGCCAGCAGTACATCCTCGAGGGTGCCGAACACCGGGGAGCTGTTTTTT
CASSTSSRVPNTGELFF
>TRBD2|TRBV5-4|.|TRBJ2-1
TGTGCCAGCAGCTTGGGCGGTCTAGCGGGAAGGAATGAGCAGTTCTTC
CASSLGGLAGRNEQFF
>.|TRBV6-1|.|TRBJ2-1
TGTGCCAGCAGTGAAGTTACGGGGTCCCCATACAATGAGCAGTTCTTC
CASSEVTGSPYNEQFF
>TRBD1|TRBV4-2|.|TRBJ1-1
TGTGCCAGCAGCCTATCCCCCGGAACAGGGGACATGAACACTGAAGCTTTCTTT
CASSLSPGTGDMNTEAFF
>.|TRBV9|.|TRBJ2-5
TGTGCCAGCAGCGTGCGAAAACTGGGGACCCAGTACTTC
CASSVRKLGTQYF
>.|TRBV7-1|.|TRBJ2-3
TGTGCCAGCAGCTCCGGACCGCGAGCAACAGATACGCAGTATTTT
CASSSGPRATDTQYF
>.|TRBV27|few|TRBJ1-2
TGTGCCAGCAGTTTGGAGGGGAACTATGGCTACACCTTC
CASSLEGNYGYTF
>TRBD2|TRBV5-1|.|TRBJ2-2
TGCGCCAGCAGCGTGACTAGCGGGAGCACCGGGGAGCTGTTTTTT
CASSVTSGSTGELFF
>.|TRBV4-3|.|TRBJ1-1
TGCGCCAGCAGCCAGGAGCAGGGTGGCACTGAAGCTTTCTTT
CASSQEQGGTEAFF
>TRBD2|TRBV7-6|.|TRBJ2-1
TGTGCCAGCAGCTTAGGGACTAGCGGGAACTCCTACAATGAGCAGTTCTTC
CASSLGTSGNSYNEQFF
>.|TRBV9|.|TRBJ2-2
TGTGCCAGCAGCCCGGACCGTGCCGGGGAGCTGTTTTTT
CASSPDRAGELFF
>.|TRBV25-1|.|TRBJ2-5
TGTGCCGGCAGTGACTCGGGGGGCCCGGGGGAGACCCAGTACTTC
CAGSDSGGPGETQYF
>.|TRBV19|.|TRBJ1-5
TGTGCCAGTAGAGGGTTTTTCGGTCAGCCCCAGCATTTT
CASRGFFGQPQHF
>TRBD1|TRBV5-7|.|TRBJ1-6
TGTGCCAGCAGCTGCAGGGGGCTCAATTCACCCCTCCACTTT
CASSCRGLNSPLHF
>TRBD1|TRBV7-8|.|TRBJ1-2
TGTGCCAGCAGCTTAGCGACAGGGGGGAACTATGGCTACACCTTC
CASSLATGGNYGYTF
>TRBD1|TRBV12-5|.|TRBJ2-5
TGTGCTAGTGCCCCCCTCCACAGGGGGGACCAAGAGACCCAGTACTTC
CASAPLHRGDQETQYF
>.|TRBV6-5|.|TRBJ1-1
TGTGCCAGCAGTCAGACTGAGTTGAACACTGAAGCTTTCTTT
CASSQTELNTEAFF
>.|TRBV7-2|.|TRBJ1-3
TGTGCCAGCAGCTTGGATTCGGTCGGTCGCTCTGGAAACACCATATATTTT
CASSLDSVGRSGNTIYF
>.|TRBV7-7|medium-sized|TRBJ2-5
TGTGCCAGCAGCTTCGGACTGCAAGAGACCCAGTACTTC
CASSFGLQETQYF
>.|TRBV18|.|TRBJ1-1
TGTGCCAGCTCACCACTTCAAGGGAACACTGAAGCTTTCTTT
CASSPLQGNTEAFF
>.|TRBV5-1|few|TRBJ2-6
TGCGCCAGCAGCTCACTTGCGCAGGGGCTCGGGGCCAACGTCCTGACTTTC
CASSSLAQGLGANVLTF
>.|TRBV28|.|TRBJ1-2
TGTGCCAGCAGTCCCCGGGGAGGGAGCAATGGCTACACCTTC
CASSPRGGSNGYTF
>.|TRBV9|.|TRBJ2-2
TGTGCCAGCAGCGTAGATGGGGCATGGACCGGGGAGCTGTTTTTT
CASSVDGAWTGELFF
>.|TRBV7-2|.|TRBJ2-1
TGTGCCAGCAGCTTCCTTAGCGGAACCTCCTACAATGAGCAGTTCTTC
CASSFLSGTSYNEQFF
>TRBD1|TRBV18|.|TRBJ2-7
TGTGCCAGCTCACCAACCCAGGGGGACAGGGCCGAGCAGTACTTC
CASSPTQGDRAEQYF
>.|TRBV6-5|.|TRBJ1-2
TGTGCCAGCAGTTACTTGGGTGGGCCCCTTGGCTACACCTTC
CASSYLGGPLGYTF